The rows below give T cell receptor beta chains drawn from one sample of a study of cytomegalovirus exposure and HLA in healthy donors. Assay used: immunoSEQ multiplex PCR; TCRdb lists only in-frame clones, some missing. Of 150,000 to 200,000 clones in the sample, about three quarters were seen once. The sequenced material came from PBMCs. Every receptor here comes from a female donor in good health and CMV-seronegative. Each CDR3 is given with its conserved first and last residue. D genes are given only for firm matches. The size of a clone is reported for some rows only, either as once, few or many, or as a class for expanded clones.

clone_size	v_call	d_call	j_call	cdr3_aa	cdr3_nt
NA	TRBV6-5	NA	TRBJ1-1	CASSPHLQTEAFF	TGTGCCAGCAGTCCCCACCTTCAGACTGAAGCTTTCTTT
NA	TRBV7-6	NA	TRBJ2-7	CASSFNTGSGEQYF	TGTGCCAGCAGTTTCAACACAGGGTCGGGGGAGCAGTACTTC
NA	TRBV18	TRBD2	TRBJ2-5	CASSTGLAEIRETQYF	TGTGCCAGCTCAACGGGACTAGCGGAGATCCGGGAGACCCAGTACTTC
NA	TRBV9	NA	TRBJ1-1	CASSETGWPLNTEAFF	TGTGCCAGCAGCGAGACTGGATGGCCTCTGAACACTGAAGCTTTCTTT
NA	TRBV2	NA	TRBJ1-4	CASNREGRTEKLFF	TGTGCCAGCAACCGGGAAGGGAGGACTGAAAAACTGTTTTTT
NA	TRBV30	NA	TRBJ1-4	CAGERVIGEKLFF	TGTGCCGGTGAGAGGGTGATCGGTGAAAAACTGTTTTTT
few	TRBV2	NA	TRBJ2-7	CASSGLAYYEQYF	TGTGCCAGCAGTGGCCTAGCCTACTACGAGCAGTACTTC
NA	TRBV6-5	NA	TRBJ2-7	CASSPTGISSYEQYF	TGTGCCAGCAGCCCTACAGGAATTAGCTCCTACGAGCAGTACTTC
NA	TRBV19	TRBD2	TRBJ2-3	CASSTTSGGLFSLTDTQYF	TGTGCCAGTAGTACGACTAGCGGGGGTTTATTTTCTCTCACAGATACGCAGTATTTT
NA	TRBV7-2	TRBD1	TRBJ2-7	CASSLSGDSYEQYF	TGTGCCAGCAGCTTATCTGGGGACAGCTACGAGCAGTACTTC
NA	TRBV5-1	TRBD1	TRBJ1-3	CASSLAPDRVSAGNTIYF	TGCGCCAGCAGCTTGGCCCCGGACAGGGTATCAGCTGGAAACACCATATATTTT
NA	TRBV6-5	NA	TRBJ1-1	CASSRLTNTEAFF	TGTGCCAGCAGCCGACTGACGAACACTGAAGCTTTCTTT
few	TRBV4-2	TRBD2	TRBJ2-2	CASSQLAGGGGELFF	TGTGCCAGCAGCCAATTAGCGGGAGGCGGGGGGGAGCTGTTTTTT
NA	TRBV9	TRBD1	TRBJ2-2	CASSVDRGNTGELFF	TGTGCCAGCAGCGTGGACAGGGGGAACACCGGGGAGCTGTTTTTT
NA	TRBV2	TRBD1	TRBJ1-2	CASTRWEGTGGYGYTF	TGTGCCAGCACCCGATGGGAGGGGACAGGGGGCTATGGCTACACCTTC
few	TRBV4-3	TRBD1	TRBJ1-2	CASSQDLVGTGNGYTF	TGCGCCAGCAGCCAAGATCTTGTAGGGACAGGGAACGGCTACACCTTC
NA	TRBV5-6	TRBD1	TRBJ1-5	CASSLGQGWQPQHF	TGTGCCAGCAGCTTGGGACAGGGATGGCAGCCCCAGCATTTT
NA	TRBV11-1	NA	TRBJ1-1	CASSLQGKGTEAFF	TGTGCCAGCAGCTTACAGGGCAAGGGCACTGAAGCTTTCTTT
NA	TRBV7-3	NA	TRBJ2-2	CASSLRQALNTGELFF	TGTGCCAGCAGCTTAAGGCAGGCCTTGAACACCGGGGAGCTGTTTTTT
NA	TRBV9	NA	TRBJ2-3	CASSVSLWADTQYF	TGTGCCAGCAGCGTTAGCCTCTGGGCAGATACGCAGTATTTT
NA	TRBV25-1	TRBD1	TRBJ1-6	CASSARAGGSRSPLHF	TGTGCCAGCAGTGCTCGGGCAGGGGGCTCCAGATCACCCCTCCACTTT
once	TRBV27	NA	TRBJ2-7	CASSFSGAGTTSSYEQYF	TGTGCCAGCAGTTTCTCCGGGGCGGGAACTACTAGCTCCTACGAGCAGTACTTC
NA	TRBV6-5	TRBD1	TRBJ1-1	CASSPGQGLITEAFF	TGTGCCAGCAGTCCTGGACAGGGCTTGATCACTGAAGCTTTCTTT
NA	TRBV19	NA	TRBJ2-7	CASSIGRGSYEQYF	TGTGCCAGTAGTATTGGGCGGGGCTCCTACGAGCAGTACTTC
once	TRBV19	NA	TRBJ2-7	CASSMLGDSYEQYF	TGTGCCAGTAGTATGTTGGGAGACTCCTACGAGCAGTACTTC
NA	TRBV7-9	NA	TRBJ1-5	CSSSSRGQPQHF	TGTTCCAGCAGCTCAAGGGGCCAGCCCCAGCATTTT
NA	TRBV5-1	NA	TRBJ2-3	CASSLMEVVTDTQYF	TGCGCCAGCAGCTTGATGGAGGTGGTCACAGATACGCAGTATTTT
NA	TRBV6-6	TRBD2	TRBJ2-7	CASSMTSGGLYEQYF	TGTGCCAGCAGTATGACTAGCGGGGGACTCTACGAGCAGTACTTC
NA	TRBV27	NA	TRBJ1-1	CASSQQGNTEAFF	TGTGCCAGCAGTCAACAGGGGAACACTGAAGCTTTCTTT
NA	TRBV5-1	TRBD2	TRBJ2-3	CASRGGLAGADTQYF	TGCGCCAGCAGGGGAGGACTAGCGGGAGCAGATACGCAGTATTTT
NA	TRBV5-1	NA	TRBJ1-6	CASSLEVRDSPLHF	TGCGCCAGCAGCTTAGAGGTCAGGGATTCACCCCTCCACTTT
NA	TRBV7-9	NA	TRBJ1-2	CASSLEVREVYGYTF	TGTGCCAGCAGCTTAGAGGTTAGGGAGGTCTATGGCTACACCTTC
NA	TRBV6-5	NA	TRBJ2-5	CASSYSVGVETQYF	TGTGCCAGCAGTTACTCGGTGGGAGTAGAGACCCAGTACTTC